These 11 T cell receptor beta chains were all obtained from the same sample, sequenced in a study of T cell repertoires in cytomegalovirus infection. TCRdb re-called the reads with MiXCR, one entry per CDR3 protein. The sample contains tens of thousands of distinct CDR3 sequences, 22% of which appear only once. These receptors have no identified antigens. Sequences were obtained from PBMCs, sequenced either directly or after in vitro stimulation (not recorded which). These receptors originate from a human donor in good health (CMV status not recorded). Some clones in this sample may be carry-over from other donors' samples.

This clonotype has only a few counts. The rearrangement uses TRBV2 and TRBJ1-2, with 9 bases that match TRBD1. CDR1 SNHLY and CDR2 FYNNEI come from the germline V gene. This CDR3 comprises 16 residues. The V segment lost 5 bases and the J segment 0 bases; nucleotides outside the gene matches: 7. CDR3 sequence: CASSTPQGAANYGYTF. CDR3 DNA: TGTGCCAGCAGTACTCCACAGGGGGCTGCTAACTATGGCTACACCTTC.

The V call is TRBV19, the J call TRBJ2-1, with D uncertain. The CDR3 length is 14 residues. Trimming cost V 4 bases and J 4 bases, with 11 bases left between them. Per the germline V gene, CDR1 is LNHDA and CDR2 is SQIVND (reference sequence). This chain's CDR3 is CASSTPIPYNEQFF. Here the CDR3 DNA reads TGTGCCAGTAGTACCCCCATCCCGTACAATGAGCAGTTCTTC.

The J gene is TRBJ1-4, the V gene TRBV5-4, with 10 nucleotides matching TRBD1. The length of the CDR3 is 15 residues. CDR1 is SGHNT, CDR2 YYREEE, per germline (reference sequence). With V trimmed by 4 bases and J by 6 bases, 6 bases remained unmatched. The CDR3 coding sequence is TGTGCCAGCAGCCACCCCGGGACAGGGGATGAAAAACTGTTTTTT. It translates to CASSHPGTGDEKLFF.

This clonotype was counted many times. The chain uses TRBV11-3 and TRBJ1-1, with 7 positions matching TRBD1. The CDR3 is 15 amino acids. The V gene end was trimmed by 1 base and the J gene end by 1 base; junction bases not matched to a gene: 3. Germline V gene lookup returns CDR1 SGHNT and CDR2 YENEEA. The CDR3 region has the DNA TGTGCCAGCAGCTTAGTGACAGGGTCGAACACTGAAGCTTTCTTT. Its translation is CASSLVTGSNTEAFF.

The genes are TRBV12-3 or TRBV12-4 and TRBJ2-7; no definite D call. The CDR3 length is 11 residues. V lost 6 bases, J lost 3 bases, and 6 bases lay in between. In DNA, the CDR3 is TGTGCCAGCAGCTCCAACTACGAGCAGTACGTC. Translation gives CASSSNYEQYV.

The chain combines TRBV27 with TRBJ2-5; D is possibly TRBD1 (6 bases). Trimming removed 7 bases from V and 1 base from J, with 19 bases in between. The CDR3 has 16 amino acids. Germline V gene lookup returns CDR1 MNHEY and CDR2 SMNVEV (reference sequence). CDR3 sequence: CASIIRYRDTQETQYF. The CDR3 coding sequence is TGTGCCAGCATTATCAGGTACAGGGACACCCAAGAGACCCAGTACTTC.

The table lists this clonotype with many counts. The genes are TRBV6-1 and TRBJ1-2; D remains unclear. CDR3 length: 13 residues. The V end was cut by 5 bases, the J end by 4 bases, with 11 bases between. CDR1 and CDR2 (germline): MNHNS, SASEGT. The CDR3 nucleotides read TGTGCCAGCAGTCCCAATCCCCTCTATGGCTACACCTTC. Translation: CASSPNPLYGYTF.

As for this clonotype: A read error may produce the germline difference seen at one junction end. The gene calls are TRBV15 and TRBJ2-1; 14 bases are shared with TRBD2. CDR1 is LNHNV, CDR2 YYDKDF, per germline (reference sequence). This CDR3 has 16 amino acids. The DNA of the CDR3 is TGTGCCACCAGCAGAGCGAAAACTGACCAGACTAGCGGGAGGGAGTTC. This encodes CATSRAKTDQTSGREF.

A few counts support this clonotype. The chain couples TRBV20-1 to TRBJ2-4; TRBD2 matches at 7 bases. The V segment lost 3 bases and the J segment 0 bases; nucleotides outside the gene matches: 8. Germline-derived CDR1 and CDR2 are DFQATT and SNEGSKA (reference sequence). The CDR3 is made up of 16 amino acids. The CDR3 is CSASASGGIAKNIQYF. The CDR3 nucleotides are TGCAGTGCTAGCGCTAGCGGTGGTATAGCCAAAAACATTCAGTACTTC.

This rearrangement joins TRBV19 to TRBJ2-5, with a tentative D call TRBD2 (6 bases). CDR1 LNHDA and CDR2 SQIVND come from the germline V gene (reference sequence). This CDR3 contains 15 residues. The ends were cut back, 9 bases at V and 3 bases at J, with 20 bases in the middle. CDR3 loop: CARAGHKIWEETQYF. The CDR3, as DNA: TGTGCCAGGGCGGGGCATAAAATTTGGGAAGAGACCCAGTACTTC.

This clonotype was recorded many times. The rearrangement uses TRBV7-6 and TRBJ2-5; D is ambiguous. Trimming took off 5 bases at V and 3 bases at J, with 10 bases between the two ends. Germline CDR1 and CDR2: SGHVS and FNYEAQ. This CDR3 contains 13 residues. The CDR3, as DNA: TGTGCCAGCAGCCAGAGTTGGGAAGAGACCCAGTACTTC. This codes for CASSQSWEETQYF. The entire variable domain, with the rest obtained from reference TRBV7-6 and TRBJ2-5, is as follows: GAGVSQSPRYKVTKRGQDVALRCDPISGHVSLYWYRQALGQGPEFLTYFNYEAQQDKSGLPNDRFSAERPEGSISTLTIQRTEQRDSAMYRCASSQSWEETQYFGPGTRLLVL.